These 6 T cell receptor beta chains originate from one sample sequenced in a study of beta chain features in type 1 diabetes. Reverse transcribing all isolated RNA meant expressed TCRB transcripts were sequenced. Using immunoSEQ multiplex PCR, the repertoire was profiled, and TCRdb retains in-frame clones only, with some absent. The sample includes hundreds of thousands of clones, about 14% seen only once; the top ten take 0.093%. Sequenced input: naive CD4+ T cells from blood. Receptors originate from a man aged 18 to 29 in good health.

This clone was observed a handful of times. The chain uses TRBV28 and TRBJ1-3; unclear D gene. Trimming stripped 5 bases from V and 2 bases from J, with 10 bases between. Germline V gene sequence: CDR1 MDHEN, CDR2 SYDVKM. This CDR3 comprises 14 residues. CDR3 in DNA: TGTGCCAGCAGTAACGGAGGGACTGGAAACACCATATATTTT. Protein product: CASSNGGTGNTIYF.

CDR3 sequence reads: CASSSSGRGANVLTF. In DNA, the CDR3 is TGTGCCAGCAGTTCTTCAGGGAGAGGGGCCAACGTCCTGACTTTC. V and J are TRBV28 and TRBJ2-6; TRBD1 or TRBD2 may be the D gene (5 bases each). CDR3 size: 15 residues. Germline CDR1 reads MDHEN; CDR2 reads SYDVKM. The V end was cut by 4 bases, the J end by 4 bases, with 11 bases between.

For the CDR3, the DNA is TGTGCCAGCAGTTACTTTAGGGGCGCGGAGACCCAGTACTTC. Translation gives CASSYFRGAETQYF. The chain has TRBV6-5 and TRBJ2-5, with D possibly being TRBD1 (5 bases). Trimming pared 1 base from V and 5 bases from J, leaving 11 bases between. This CDR3 has 14 amino acids. Germline loops: CDR1 MNHEY, CDR2 SVGAGI.

V is TRBV5-1 and J is TRBJ1-2; 7 nucleotides match TRBD1. The CDR3 extends over 13 amino acids. Germline V gene data show CDR1 as SGHRS and CDR2 as YFSETQ. V gave up 5 bases and J gave up 4 bases; unmatched junction bases: 5. The CDR3 sequence: CASRAGTAYGYTF. The CDR3 region has the DNA TGCGCCAGCAGAGCCGGGACAGCCTATGGCTACACCTTC.

This clone was counted between two and nine times. This CDR3 is CASPASVGGTDTEAFF. The CDR3, as DNA: TGTGCCAGCCCCGCATCTGTCGGGGGCACGGACACTGAAGCTTTCTTT. The V and J genes are TRBV28 and TRBJ1-1; maybe TRBD1 (6 bases). The germline V and J ends were trimmed by 8 bases and 3 bases, with 22 bases remaining between them. The CDR3 runs 16 residues. Germline-derived CDR1 and CDR2 are MDHEN and SYDVKM.

The CDR3 here is CASSGETSGTQYF. CDR3 bases: TGTGCCAGTTCCGGCGAGACTAGCGGGACGCAGTATTTT. The rearrangement uses TRBV19 and TRBJ2-3; TRBD2 agrees at 10 bases. J was trimmed by 9 bases and V by 8 bases; bases with no gene match: 8. The V gene's germline CDR1 is LNHDA and CDR2 SQIVND (reference sequence). This CDR3 region has 13 residues.